This T cell receptor beta chain comes out of a study of cytomegalovirus exposure and HLA in healthy donors. To note about this clone: Its antigen is not identified.

Produced via immunoSEQ multiplex PCR; TCRdb's table is partial and in-frame only. The repertoire holds around 300,000 clones, with nearly 90% as singletons. The donors formed part of the approximately 120-subject validation cohort, distinct from the roughly 600-subject first cohort. CDR3 size: 12 residues. V dropped 2 bases and J dropped 11; count of bases not matched to a gene: 6. CDR1 SNHLY and CDR2 FYNNEI come from the germline V gene. General observations from the study: It was confirmed in vitro that a few of the CMV-associated chains were specific for CMV antigens. Cytomegalovirus status was reportedly diagnosed by the classifier with high specificity and sensitivity.

Material: PBMCs. The genes are TRBV2 and TRBJ2-7, with 7 bases fitting TRBD2. This sequence originates from a man aged 30 to 45 in good health and CMV-seronegative. The DNA for the CDR3 is TGTGCCAGCAGTGAACTCGGGGGGACTAAGTACTTC. Amino acid sequence: CASSELGGTKYF.